These 26 T cell receptor beta chains were sequenced from one sample in a study of control samples from healthy donors and cancer patients (dated by TCRdb to 2020 to 2022). To prepare the library, the immunoSEQ multiplex PCR assay was applied. TCRdb took over this immuneACCESS table, retaining in-frame rearrangements with V and J assigned. Such tables are incomplete; in checked studies, under half of the missing clones stem from an unresolved V gene, and the remainder is unexplained. In all, the sample holds about 75,000 clones, and approximately 80% of those were seen once. Together, the top ten hold about 15% of the sample. The material sequenced was blood. The receptor set was obtained from a man aged 50-60 years in good health.

The chain carries TRBV5-4 and TRBJ2-6, with TRBD1 matching over 7 bases. The V segment lost 6 bases and the J segment 7 bases; nucleotides outside the gene matches: 10. In germline, CDR1 is SGHNT, CDR2 YYREEE (reference sequence). This CDR3 is 15 amino acids long. The CDR3 region is CASTRQGRSANVLTF. As DNA, the CDR3 is TGTGCCAGCACCAGACAGGGACGATCTGCCAACGTCCTGACTTTC.

V gene TRBV6-5 combines with J gene TRBJ2-5; no clear D. Trimming shortened V by 8 bases and J by 0 bases, and 10 bases separated the two germline ends. The CDR3 totals 13 residues. The germline CDR1 and CDR2 sequences are MNHEY and SVGAGI. The CDR3 bases are TGTGCCAGCGTTGTTTACCACCAAGAGACCCAGTACTTC. As protein: CASVVYHQETQYF.

This chain uses TRBV20-1 with TRBJ2-2, with D tentatively TRBD1 (5 bases). Between the trimmed V and J ends, which lost 3 bases and 7 bases, there was a span of 12 bases. The CDR3 covers 13 residues. CDR1 is DFQATT and CDR2 is SNEGSKA in the germline V gene (reference sequence). The CDR3 DNA reads TGCAGTGCTAGTAAGGGGAACGGCGGGGAGCTGTTTTTT. Translating it yields CSASKGNGGELFF.

V usage is TRBV14 and J usage is TRBJ2-7; D possibly corresponds to TRBD2 (6 bases). The V end lost 3 bases, the J end lost 1 base, and 16 bases lay between the germline ends. Germline CDR1 reads SGHDN; CDR2 reads FVKESK. The CDR3 length is 16 residues. CDR3 nucleotide sequence: TGTGCCAGCAGCCATGTCTTGTTAGCGGTTTCCTACGAGCAGTACTTC. Protein sequence: CASSHVLLAVSYEQYF. The whole variable domain, remainder taken from reference TRBV14 and TRBJ2-7, is EAGVTQFPSHSVIEKGQTVTLRCDPISGHDNLYWYRRVMGKEIKFLLHFVKESKQDESGMPNNRFLAERTGGTYSTLKVQPAELEDSGVYFCASSHVLLAVSYEQYFGPGTRLTVT.

Here the CDR3 reads CASSQSQGYEQYF. As DNA, the CDR3 is TGTGCCAGCAGCCAATCTCAGGGGTACGAGCAGTACTTC. The chain links TRBV3-1 (or the pseudogene TRBV3-2) to TRBJ2-7, with a tentative D call TRBD1 (6 bases). Germline CDR1 and CDR2: LGHDT and YNNKEL (reference sequence). CDR3 length: 13 amino acids. V lost 2 bases and J 4 bases, leaving 9 bases between the germline ends.

The chain combines TRBV7-2 with TRBJ1-1; TRBD1 matches at 11 bases. The germline gives CDR1 SGHTA, CDR2 FQGNSA. J was trimmed by 5 bases and V by 6 bases; bases with no gene match: 2. The CDR3 sequence is 13 residues long. The CDR3 DNA sequence: TGTGCCAGCAGGGGGACAGGGGGAACTGAAGCTTTCTTT. This codes for CASRGTGGTEAFF.

There are a few counts of this clone. V usage is TRBV5-4 and J usage is TRBJ2-1, with 8 bases that match TRBD2. Germline V gene sequence: CDR1 SGHNT, CDR2 YYREEE (reference sequence). The CDR3 sequence is 16 residues long. V shed 1 base, J shed 6 bases, and the junction held 9 bases outside the gene matches. The CDR3 nucleotides read TGTGCCAGCAGCTTGCCCCAAGCGGGAGTAGGCAATGAGCAGTTCTTC. Protein sequence: CASSLPQAGVGNEQFF.

The chain has TRBV6-2 or TRBV6-3 and TRBJ2-7; perhaps TRBD1 as D (6 bases). Deletions cut 6 bases from V and 3 bases from J, with 15 bases between. CDR1 is MNHEY, CDR2 SVGEGT, per germline. The CDR3 is 14 residues long. The CDR3 here is CASSQGHTRYEQYF. The CDR3 DNA reads TGTGCCAGCAGCCAGGGACACACACGCTACGAGCAGTACTTC.

The rearrangement links TRBV3-1 (or the pseudogene TRBV3-2) to TRBJ1-6, with TRBD1 matching over 8 bases. The CDR3 loop spans 17 amino acids. Germline V gives CDR1 LGHDT, CDR2 YNNKEL (reference sequence). After removal of 4 bases from V and 7 bases from J, the junction contained 12 bases not matched to a gene. The chain's CDR3 is CASSPFMTGVGNSPLHF. CDR3 coding DNA: TGTGCCAGCAGCCCCTTTATGACAGGGGTCGGGAATTCACCCCTCCACTTT.

This rearrangement joins TRBV3-1 (or the pseudogene TRBV3-2) to TRBJ1-1; D unclear. Germline CDR1 LGHDT, CDR2 YNNKEL (reference sequence). The CDR3 consists of 17 residues. Trimming removed 4 bases at V and 0 bases at J, with 18 bases between. This chain's CDR3 is CASSRSGLTIMNTEAFF. The CDR3 DNA sequence: TGTGCCAGCAGCCGGTCGGGCCTTACAATCATGAACACTGAAGCTTTCTTT.

The rearrangement joins TRBV6-1 to TRBJ1-6, with TRBD1 identical over 8 bases. Trimming cost V 1 base and J 4 bases; bases outside gene matches: 0. Germline CDR1 reads MNHNS; CDR2 reads SASEGT. This CDR3 comprises 15 residues. Here the CDR3 DNA reads TGTGCCAGCAGTGAAGGGACAGGGTATAATTCACCCCTCCACTTT. This sequence encodes CASSEGTGYNSPLHF.

This rearrangement joins TRBV30 to TRBJ1-1; tentative D call: TRBD1 (6 bases). This CDR3 is built from 12 residues. Trimming removed 8 bases from V and 5 bases from J, with 15 bases in between. Germline CDR1 is GTSNPN and CDR2 is SVGIG (reference sequence). The CDR3 DNA reads TGTGCCGTTTCGGGGGCGGCGACTGAAGCTTTCTTT. Residues: CAVSGAATEAFF. Supplemented by reference TRBV30 and TRBJ1-1, the full variable domain reads SQTIHQWPATLVQPVGSPLSLECTVEGTSNPNLYWYRQAAGRGLQLLFYSVGIGQISSEVPQNLSASRPQDRQFILSSKKLLLSDSGFYLCAVSGAATEAFFGQGTRLTVV.

The J gene is TRBJ2-1, the V gene TRBV7-2; the D gene could be TRBD1 or TRBD2 (5 bases each). V was clipped by 5 bases and J by 10 bases, with 21 bases between them. Germline V gene data show CDR1 as SGHTA and CDR2 as FQGNSA. This CDR3 has 15 amino acids. CDR3 loop: CASSPLSGTGAEQFF. Here the CDR3 DNA reads TGTGCCAGCAGCCCATTGAGTGGGACCGGCGCGGAGCAGTTCTTC.

This clone was counted a single time. The CDR3 region has the DNA TGTGCCTGGAGTGACGGAAGCGGGGCAGATACGCAGTATTTT. It codes for CAWSDGSGADTQYF. This chain uses TRBV30 with TRBJ2-3, with 7 bases identical to TRBD2. V lost 1 base and J lost 4; bases outside the gene matches: 5. CDR3 length: 14 amino acids. In germline, CDR1 is GTSNPN, CDR2 SVGIG (reference sequence).

The V and J genes are TRBV7-7 and TRBJ2-5; 14 bases match TRBD2. CDR3 length equals 19 residues. Germline-derived CDR1 and CDR2 are SSHAT and FNYEAQ (reference sequence). The V gene end was trimmed by 3 bases and the J gene end by 3 bases; junction bases not matched to a gene: 12. This CDR3 is CASSFAPRTSGRREETQYF. The CDR3 region has the DNA TGTGCCAGCAGCTTCGCCCCCAGGACTAGCGGGAGGCGTGAAGAGACCCAGTACTTC.

CDR3 region: CASSGTLTGTGANVLTF. The CDR3 DNA reads as TGTGCCAGCAGCGGTACATTGACAGGAACTGGGGCCAACGTCCTGACTTTC. The gene calls are TRBV9 and TRBJ2-6, with D possibly being TRBD1 (6 bases). The CDR3 runs to 17 residues. Germline CDR1 and CDR2: SGDLS and YYNGEE. The V gene lost 3 bases and the J gene lost 2 bases, with 15 bases spanning the gap. Based on the CDR3 plus reference TRBV9 and TRBJ2-6, the full variable domain is DSGVTQTPKHLITATGQRVTLRCSPRSGDLSVYWYQQSLDQGLQFLIQYYNGEERAKGNILERFSAQQFPDLHSELNLSSLELGDSALYFCASSGTLTGTGANVLTFGAGSRLTVL.

This clone has a single count. CDR3 sequence: CASSRTMETTNEKLFF. CDR3 nucleotide sequence: TGTGCCAGCTCACGGACTATGGAGACAACTAATGAAAAACTGTTTTTT. This chain uses TRBV18 with TRBJ1-4, with D hard to call. Germline V gene sequence: CDR1 KGHSH, CDR2 LQKENI. V lost 4 bases to trimming and J lost 0 bases, with 12 bases between them. This CDR3 region has 16 residues.

The chain recombines TRBV6-5 with TRBJ2-1, with TRBD2 as a possible D gene (5 bases). CDR3 length: 16 amino acids. Trimming stripped 0 bases from V and 0 bases from J, with 9 bases between. Germline V gene data show CDR1 as MNHEY and CDR2 as SVGAGI. Here the CDR3 reads CASSYSGGSSYNEQFF. CDR3 DNA: TGTGCCAGCAGTTACTCAGGTGGGAGCTCCTACAATGAGCAGTTCTTC.

The V call is TRBV19, the J call TRBJ2-1; tentatively, D is TRBD2 (5 bases). In germline, CDR1 is LNHDA, CDR2 SQIVND (reference sequence). This CDR3 has 14 amino acids. Trimming shortened V by 7 bases and J by 0 bases, and 10 bases separated the two germline ends. The CDR3 coding sequence is TGTGCCAGTAAAGAGGGAAGCTCCTACAATGAGCAGTTCTTC. It translates to CASKEGSSYNEQFF.

V usage is TRBV6-1 and J usage is TRBJ1-2, with D possibly being TRBD1 (6 bases). There are 18 residues in the CDR3. V was trimmed by 0 bases and J by 2 bases, leaving 19 bases between them. The germline CDR1 and CDR2 sequences are MNHNS and SASEGT. The CDR3 here is CASSEALRVGRGNYGYTF. The CDR3 DNA follows: TGTGCCAGCAGTGAAGCCTTGCGGGTAGGCAGGGGAAACTATGGCTACACCTTC.

This chain connects TRBV24-1 to TRBJ2-3; the D is unclear. The V end was cut by 4 bases, the J end by 1 base, with 11 bases between. The CDR3 is 15 amino acids. CDR1 is KGHDR, CDR2 SFDVKD, per germline. CDR3 nucleotide sequence: TGTGCCACCAGTGAGTCCCAGCGCGGCACAGATACGCAGTATTTT. This encodes CATSESQRGTDTQYF.

This sequence joins TRBV18 and TRBJ2-5; 10 bases match TRBD1. Germline loops: CDR1 KGHSH, CDR2 LQKENI. V trimming: 3 bases; J trimming: 9 bases; junction bases outside the gene matches: 13. The CDR3 runs to 16 residues. The CDR3 sequence: CASSPTGQGSIRSQYF. The DNA of the CDR3 is TGTGCCAGCTCACCGACGGGACAGGGGAGTATCAGGTCCCAGTACTTC. Based on the CDR3 plus reference TRBV18 and TRBJ2-5, the full variable domain is NAGVMQNPRHLVRRRGQEARLRCSPMKGHSHVYWYRQLPEEGLKFMVYLQKENIIDESGMPKERFSAEFPKEGPSILRIQQVVRGDSAAYFCASSPTGQGSIRSQYFGPGTRLLVL.

The genes are TRBV7-2 and TRBJ2-5; possible D gene TRBD1, 6 bases. Germline assignment: CDR1 SGHTA and CDR2 FQGNSA. CDR3 size: 14 residues. V lost 5 bases, J lost 3 bases, and 13 bases lay in between. As DNA, the CDR3 is TGTGCCAGCAGCCTGGTCAGGGGCGAAGAGACCCAGTACTTC. It translates to CASSLVRGEETQYF.

J is TRBJ1-3 and V is TRBV27; no clear D. This CDR3 is 12 amino acids long. Germline V gives CDR1 MNHEY, CDR2 SMNVEV (reference sequence). V dropped 6 bases and J dropped 0 bases, with 3 bases sitting between them. The DNA of the CDR3 is TGTGCCAGCAGCAACTCTGGAAACACCATATATTTT. This translates into CASSNSGNTIYF.

This clone was counted a few times. This sequence joins TRBV14 and TRBJ2-1, with D tentatively TRBD1 (6 bases). The germline CDR1 and CDR2 sequences are SGHDN and FVKESK. This CDR3 comprises 16 residues. V lost 0 bases and J 2 bases, leaving 11 bases between the germline ends. This chain's CDR3 is CASSQDYRVTYNEQFF. DNA for the CDR3: TGTGCCAGCAGCCAAGATTACAGGGTCACCTACAATGAGCAGTTCTTC. Looking up the rest from reference TRBV14 and TRBJ2-1 gives the full variable domain: EAGVTQFPSHSVIEKGQTVTLRCDPISGHDNLYWYRRVMGKEIKFLLHFVKESKQDESGMPNNRFLAERTGGTYSTLKVQPAELEDSGVYFCASSQDYRVTYNEQFFGPGTRLTVL.

Here the CDR3 reads CASSLGERYGYTF. CDR3 in DNA: TGTGCCAGCAGCTTGGGGGAGCGCTATGGCTACACCTTC. The chain carries TRBV5-4 and TRBJ1-2; D gene unclear. The length of the CDR3 is 13 residues. Per the germline V gene, CDR1 is SGHNT and CDR2 is YYREEE (reference sequence). V was cut by 0 bases and J by 4 bases, with 7 bases left in between. The variable domain in full, completed from reference TRBV5-4 and TRBJ1-2, reads ETGVTQSPTHLIKTRGQQVTLRCSSQSGHNTVSWYQQALGQGPQFIFQYYREEENGRGNFPPRFSGLQFPNYSSELNVNALELDDSALYLCASSLGERYGYTFGSGTRLTVV.